The 8 T cell receptor beta chains given below trace back to one sample, sequenced in a study of blood T cell repertoires in COVID-19. Clones were sequenced by immunoSEQ multiplex PCR, and TCRdb holds only the in-frame ones, with some missing. Among 150,000 or so clones listed, about 77% were seen once. The sample was peripheral blood. The receptors derive from a woman between 50 and 59 years old with active or convalescent COVID-19.

The V gene is TRBV18, the J gene TRBJ1-6; 10 nucleotides align to TRBD1. The CDR3 runs to 17 residues. J was trimmed by 8 bases and V by 3 bases; bases with no gene match: 10. The V gene's germline CDR1 is KGHSH and CDR2 LQKENI. CDR3 amino acids: CASSPLGTGVGDSPLHF. In DNA, the CDR3 is TGTGCCAGCTCACCCCTGGGGACAGGGGTCGGGGATTCACCCCTCCACTTT.

The rearrangement links TRBV19 to TRBJ1-4, with D possibly matching TRBD1 (6 bases). The CDR3 consists of 16 residues. The germline V and J ends were trimmed by 4 bases and 0 bases, with 12 bases remaining between them. CDR1 and CDR2 from the germline V gene are LNHDA and SQIVND (reference sequence). This chain's CDR3 is CASSTTRGATNEKLFF. The CDR3 DNA sequence: TGTGCCAGTAGTACCACCAGGGGTGCAACTAATGAAAAACTGTTTTTT.

V gene TRBV4-3 combines with J gene TRBJ2-7; 9 positions agree with TRBD2. Germline loops: CDR1 LGHNA, CDR2 YSLEER. CDR3 size: 17 residues. The V and J ends lost 2 bases and 0 bases, in that order; junction bases with no gene match: 8. The CDR3 DNA sequence: TGCGCCAGCAGCCAAACAGCGGGGGGTCTGAGCTCCTACGAGCAGTACTTC. It codes for CASSQTAGGLSSYEQYF.

V gene TRBV5-1 combines with J gene TRBJ1-1, with 8 bases lining up with TRBD1. The CDR3 sequence is 15 residues long. Germline V CDR1 and CDR2: SGHRS, YFSETQ. The ends lost 3 bases at V and 1 base at J; junction bases unmatched: 5. DNA for the CDR3: TGCGCCAGCAGCTCCGCTGGGACAGGGAACACTGAAGCTTTCTTT. It encodes CASSSAGTGNTEAFF.

The rearrangement joins TRBV5-4 to TRBJ1-2; D gene ambiguous. Germline V gene sequence: CDR1 SGHNT, CDR2 YYREEE (reference sequence). Trimming left V 0 bases short and J 0 bases short, with 6 bases between. The CDR3 runs to 14 residues. The CDR3 bases are TGTGCCAGCAGCTTGGGTAGTTCTAACTATGGCTACACCTTC. Its protein product is CASSLGSSNYGYTF. Full variable domain (remainder filled in from reference TRBV5-4 and TRBJ1-2): ETGVTQSPTHLIKTRGQQVTLRCSSQSGHNTVSWYQQALGQGPQFIFQYYREEENGRGNFPPRFSGLQFPNYSSELNVNALELDDSALYLCASSLGSSNYGYTFGSGTRLTVV.

This rearrangement joins TRBV7-2 to TRBJ1-1; a possible D gene is TRBD1 (5 bases). CDR3 length: 14 residues. The V gene's germline CDR1 is SGHTA and CDR2 FQGNSA. The V gene lost 7 bases and the J gene lost 0 bases, with 12 bases spanning the gap. Written as DNA, the CDR3 is TGTGCCAGCAAGGGGCAGACCATGAACACTGAAGCTTTCTTT. Amino acid sequence: CASKGQTMNTEAFF.

The chain has TRBV15 and TRBJ2-1; 9 bases are shared with TRBD1. Germline values: CDR1 LNHNV, CDR2 YYDKDF (reference sequence). The CDR3 contains 17 residues. Trimming cost V 4 bases and J 5 bases; bases outside gene matches: 12. The CDR3 here is CATSNGYRDRDNNEQFF. The CDR3 region has the DNA TGTGCCACCAGCAATGGATACCGGGACAGGGACAACAATGAGCAGTTCTTC.

V is TRBV30 and J is TRBJ2-5; 8 bases are a match to TRBD1. The V segment lost 3 bases and the J segment 4 bases; nucleotides outside the gene matches: 7. The CDR3 is made up of 14 amino acids. The germline gives CDR1 GTSNPN, CDR2 SVGIG (reference sequence). For the CDR3, the DNA is TGTGCCTGGAGCCCCGGACAGGGAGGAGAGACCCAGTACTTC. It translates to CAWSPGQGGETQYF.